Listed here is a single T cell receptor beta chain. Germline V gene sequence: CDR1 SGHDN, CDR2 FVKESK. There are 15 residues in the CDR3. Losses at the gene ends were 6 bases for V and 4 bases for J; bases not matched to a gene: 11. Naive-designated CD8 cells lacked CD45RO, were positively enriched for CCR7, and omitted terminally differentiated effector memory CD45RA+ cells. These data come from a study of shared clonotypes between healthy human individuals. Produced via immunoSEQ multiplex PCR; TCRdb's table is partial and in-frame only. The sample has around 600,000 clones, 95% to 98% seen once; the top ten hold approximately 0.3%.

Source material: naive CD8+ T cells sorted from blood. The TCR was taken from a man aged 25-45 years in good health. This chain joins TRBV14 and TRBJ2-7; TRBD1 aligns across 8 bases. Written as DNA, the CDR3 is TGTGCCAGCAGTCCCTTAGGGACAGGTTTTTACGAGCAGTACTTC. Translated: CASSPLGTGFYEQYF.